This TCR beta chain was sequenced in a study of STAT5B mutations in CD4+ large granular lymphocyte leukemia. Study-wide results and limits: Without putative leukemic clones, patient CD4-sorted repertoires remained more clonal than healthy CD4+ repertoires.

Clones were sequenced by immunoSEQ multiplex PCR, and TCRdb holds only the in-frame ones, with some missing. The repertoire holds some 27,000 clones, with about 69% as singletons. A word on this clone: Its specificity is unknown.

The CDR3 contains 14 residues. The V gene's germline CDR1 is SGHAT and CDR2 FQNNGV. With 0 bases removed from V and 8 bases from J, the gap between germline ends came to 11 bases. The clonotype originates from a human donor in good health. This chain uses TRBV11-2 with TRBJ2-1, with unresolved D. Sequenced: CD4+ T cells from blood buffy coats. The CDR3 DNA reads TGTGCCAGCAGCTTAGATTGGAGATCGGATGAGCAGTTCTTC. This gives the protein CASSLDWRSDEQFF.